Listed below are T cell receptor beta chains from one sample, sequenced in a study of blood T cell repertoires in COVID-19. The assay was immunoSEQ multiplex PCR, and TCRdb's table has in-frame clones only and misses some. The repertoire holds some 120,000 clones, with around four fifths as singletons. The sequencing input was peripheral blood. These receptors were collected from an elderly man with active or convalescent COVID-19. CDR3s include the opening cysteine and the closing phenylalanine or tryptophan.

>TRBV2|TRBJ2-7
CASSDRVVNPYEQYF
>TRBV11-1|TRBJ2-5
CASSSPGDVGTQYF
>TRBV7-2|TRBJ2-7
CASSGTPGYEQYF
>TRBV30|TRBJ1-2
CAWSVDGGANYGYTF
>TRBV7-2|TRBJ1-3
CASSLKGTDGNTIYF
>TRBV19|TRBJ1-1
CASTPGHLNTEAFF
>TRBV19|TRBJ2-1
CASSATLTGLAERNEQFF
>TRBV4-1|TRBJ2-1
CASSHGVEPFYKYNEQFF
>TRBV6-1|TRBJ1-2
CASSEGQGGAYTF
>TRBV5-6|TRBJ1-5
CASSLRQGASNQPQHF
>TRBV5-1|TRBJ1-6
CASSAGQGSSPLHF
>TRBV4-2|TRBJ2-3
CASSQVGAWTSDTDTQYF
>TRBV15|TRBJ1-4
CATSRTGLTNEKLFF
>TRBV30|TRBJ1-5
CAWSPGNSQPQHF
>TRBV6-1|TRBJ2-4
CASSEQTSGDLAKNIQYF
>TRBV29-1|TRBJ2-1
CSVDVHRGSGNEQFF
>TRBV5-1|TRBJ2-6
CASSPTDSGANVLTF
>TRBV6-5|TRBJ1-5
CASSLRTGGQPQHF
>TRBV6-5|TRBJ1-5
CASRGGQTNQPQHF
>TRBV4-3|TRBJ2-7
CASSPRRRQGAYEQYF
>TRBV29-1|TRBJ2-7
CSVGSSYEQYF
>TRBV4-3|TRBJ2-3
CASSQEGLAGGRDTQYF
>TRBV6-6|TRBJ1-5
CASSDHRGGNQPQHF
>TRBV6-2/TRBV6-3|TRBJ2-3
CASSSGLAGDYTDTQYF
>TRBV28|TRBJ1-6
CASGSRGGLHF
>TRBV7-2|TRBJ2-7
CASSLMGDRGAYEQYF
>TRBV6-6|TRBJ2-4
CASSPRQGVAKNIQYF
>TRBV7-2|TRBJ2-7
CASSSQGQGSYEQYF
>TRBV5-1|TRBJ2-7
CASSLFTSSYEQYF
>TRBV7-2|TRBJ1-1
CASSFGTGQEAFF
>TRBV7-9|TRBJ1-1
CASSANRYTEAFF
>TRBV7-2|TRBJ1-2
CASSLNKGYTF
>TRBV2|TRBJ1-1
CASSNTGQPMNTEAFF
>TRBV27|TRBJ1-1
CASSPVLRANTEAFF
>TRBV12-3/TRBV12-4|TRBJ1-4
CASRSGGGEKLFF
>TRBV19|TRBJ1-6
CASGGPYNSPLHF
>TRBV28|TRBJ2-7
CASRRIGGQYEQYF
>TRBV4-3|TRBJ1-2
CASSQDNGAYGYTF
>TRBV5-1|TRBJ2-7
CASSLVLGGEQYF
>TRBV19|TRBJ1-2
CASRRDRANYGYTF
>TRBV29-1|TRBJ2-7
CSVPGQGSYEQYF
>TRBV28|TRBJ2-5
CASSKQGWETQYF
>TRBV7-3|TRBJ2-3
CASSLIASSTDTQYF
>TRBV7-2|TRBJ2-1
CASSSSRGGDPSYNEQFF
>TRBV7-2|TRBJ1-5
CASSSDRAQPQHF
>TRBV6-6|TRBJ1-2
CASRKGEGGYTF
>TRBV7-3|TRBJ2-3
CASSSITDTQYF
>TRBV29-1|TRBJ2-3
CSVGGDSSDLYTQYF
>TRBV4-3|TRBJ2-1
CASSPGEGLISYNEQFF
>TRBV6-5|TRBJ2-2
CASVRSPGGTGELFF
>TRBV6-4|TRBJ2-3
CASSDSIAGGPDTQYF